This entry features one T cell receptor (beta chain) sequence. Its antigen is not known. The V gene's germline CDR1 is SGHDT and CDR2 YYEEEE. V shed 4 bases and J 4 bases; nucleotides not matched to a gene: 16. The CDR3 covers 18 residues. Collection occurred without any documented infections or immune events in donors. These data come from a study of identifying expanded T cells in peripheral blood. Overall study findings and caveats: Across healthy donors, higher total template counts meant significantly greater approximately 2-week count variance. Technical replicates showed roughly 1.2 changed clones; approximately two weeks around 15; four weeks 19.

Here immunoSEQ multiplex PCR was the method, and the copy in TCRdb shows in-frame clones only, minus some. The data show 75,000 to 95,000 clones, 70% to 90% seen once. V and J are TRBV5-6 and TRBJ1-5; 8 bases align to TRBD1. The sample taken for sequencing was blood. The TCR was taken from a person aged 18-69 years in good health. CDR3 in DNA: TGTGCCAGCAGCCGCTCTATGGACAGGGCGTATATGAATCAGCCCCAGCATTTT. It yields the protein CASSRSMDRAYMNQPQHF.